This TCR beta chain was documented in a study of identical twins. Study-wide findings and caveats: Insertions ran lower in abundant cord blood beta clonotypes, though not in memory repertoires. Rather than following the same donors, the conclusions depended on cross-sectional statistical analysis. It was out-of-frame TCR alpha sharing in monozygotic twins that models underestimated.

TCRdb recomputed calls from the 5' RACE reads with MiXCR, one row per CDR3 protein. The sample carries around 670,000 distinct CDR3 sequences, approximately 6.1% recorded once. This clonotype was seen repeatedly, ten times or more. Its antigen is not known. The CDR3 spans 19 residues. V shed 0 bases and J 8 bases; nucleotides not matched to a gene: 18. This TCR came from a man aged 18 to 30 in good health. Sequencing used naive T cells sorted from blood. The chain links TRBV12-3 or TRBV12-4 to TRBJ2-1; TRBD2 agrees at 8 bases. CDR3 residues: CASSLAAGPRTSSYHEQFF. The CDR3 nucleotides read TGTGCCAGCAGTTTAGCAGCAGGGCCCAGGACTAGCTCGTATCATGAGCAGTTCTTC.